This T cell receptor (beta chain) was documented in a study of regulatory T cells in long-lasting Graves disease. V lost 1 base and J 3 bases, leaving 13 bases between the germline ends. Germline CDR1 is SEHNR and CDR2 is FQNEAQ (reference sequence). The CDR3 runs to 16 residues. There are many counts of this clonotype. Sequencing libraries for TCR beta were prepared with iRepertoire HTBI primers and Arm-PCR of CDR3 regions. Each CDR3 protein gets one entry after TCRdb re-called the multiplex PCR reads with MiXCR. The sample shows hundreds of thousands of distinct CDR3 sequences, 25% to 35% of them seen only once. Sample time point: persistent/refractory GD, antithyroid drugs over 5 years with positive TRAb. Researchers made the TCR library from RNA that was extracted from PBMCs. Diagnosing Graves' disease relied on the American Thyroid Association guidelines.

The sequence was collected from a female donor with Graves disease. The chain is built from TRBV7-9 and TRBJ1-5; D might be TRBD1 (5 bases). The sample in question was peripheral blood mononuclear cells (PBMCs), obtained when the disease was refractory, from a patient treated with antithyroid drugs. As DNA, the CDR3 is TGTGCCAGCAGCTTAGGCAAGGACGGACACAATCAGCCCCAGCATTTT. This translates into CASSLGKDGHNQPQHF.